These T cell receptor beta chains were read from a single sample in a study of cytomegalovirus exposure and HLA in healthy donors. Generated by immunoSEQ multiplex PCR, the TCRdb table keeps only in-frame clones and is missing some. The sample shows approximately 170,000 clones, 65% to 80% of them seen only once. The specimen was PBMCs. These TCRs come from a woman in her 40s in good health and CMV-seropositive. The CDR3 runs from the conserved cysteine through the conserved F or W. The D gene is left open where the match is weak. Expanded clones are given a class, and other clones once, few, many or no size at all.

v_gene	len	abundance	d_gene	j_gene	CDR3aa	CDR3nt
TRBV7-9	13	once	TRBD2	TRBJ2-1	CSSNAGGTHEQFF	TGTTCCAGCAATGCGGGGGGTACACATGAGCAGTTCTTC
TRBV5-1	14	once	TRBD1	TRBJ1-3	CASSTGEVRNTIYF	TGCGCCAGCAGTACAGGGGAGGTTAGGAACACCATATATTTT
TRBV5-1	18	.	TRBD1	TRBJ2-2	CASSRDRIGGTNTGELFF	TGCGCCAGCAGCCGGGACAGGATTGGGGGGACGAACACCGGGGAGCTGTTTTTT
TRBV19	13	.	TRBD1	TRBJ1-1	CASSTRGPGEAFF	TGTGCCAGTAGCACCAGGGGGCCCGGTGAAGCTTTCTTT
TRBV7-2	14	.	.	TRBJ1-2	CASSPPYGNYGYTF	TGTGCCAGCAGCCCCCCGTACGGGAACTATGGCTACACCTTC
TRBV12-5	20	.	.	TRBJ2-1	CASGFRTRDSIGTVYNEQFF	TGTGCTAGTGGTTTTCGTACCCGGGACAGTATCGGGACTGTATACAATGAGCAGTTCTTC
TRBV11-2	16	few	TRBD1	TRBJ1-1	CASSFPRGRPSAEAFF	TGTGCCAGCAGCTTTCCCAGGGGGCGGCCGTCAGCTGAAGCTTTCTTT
TRBV7-2	13	.	.	TRBJ1-1	CASSLVYSTEAFF	TGTGCCAGCAGCTTAGTGTATAGCACTGAAGCTTTCTTT
TRBV15	16	.	TRBD1	TRBJ1-4	CATSRGGQGSNEKLFF	TGTGCCACCAGCAGAGGGGGACAGGGCTCTAATGAAAAACTGTTTTTT
TRBV18	16	few	TRBD2	TRBJ2-3	CASSPTTSGGTDTQYF	TGTGCCAGCTCACCCACTACTAGCGGAGGCACAGATACGCAGTATTTT
TRBV30	14	once	.	TRBJ2-1	CAWSVRVAYNEQFF	TGTGCCTGGAGTGTACGGGTAGCATACAATGAGCAGTTCTTC
TRBV4-2	14	.	TRBD1	TRBJ2-2	CASRGDSRAGELFF	TGTGCCAGCAGAGGGGACAGTCGGGCCGGGGAGCTGTTTTTT
TRBV30	12	.	.	TRBJ2-7	CAWRVASHEQYF	TGTGCCTGGAGGGTAGCGAGCCACGAGCAGTACTTC
TRBV4-2	17	once	.	TRBJ2-2	CASSQELPDANTGELFF	TGTGCCAGCAGCCAAGAATTACCAGATGCGAACACCGGGGAGCTGTTTTTT
TRBV30	12	.	.	TRBJ1-2	CAWTTGNYGYTF	TGTGCCTGGACAACAGGGAACTATGGCTACACCTTC
TRBV19	11	.	TRBD1	TRBJ2-5	CATGTGKTQYF	TGTGCCACCGGGACAGGGAAAACCCAGTACTTC
TRBV30	14	.	.	TRBJ1-4	CAWSTTVLREKLFF	TGTGCCTGGAGTACGACAGTCCTGAGGGAAAAACTGTTTTTT
TRBV19	14	.	.	TRBJ1-1	CASSTKTGETEAFF	TGTGCCAGTAGTACTAAGACAGGTGAGACTGAAGCTTTCTTT
TRBV7-2	14	.	TRBD1	TRBJ1-1	CASRSVTGDTEAFF	TGTGCCAGCAGAAGCGTGACAGGGGACACTGAAGCTTTCTTT
TRBV5-6	13	.	TRBD1	TRBJ1-2	CASSLQGWAGYTF	TGTGCCAGCAGCTTACAGGGGTGGGCTGGCTACACCTTC
TRBV6-5	14	.	.	TRBJ2-3	CAIRPIGGSDTQYF	TGTGCCATCAGGCCAATCGGGGGTTCAGATACGCAGTATTTT
TRBV20-1	11	.	.	TRBJ2-1	CSASQGNEQFF	TGCAGTGCTAGTCAGGGGAATGAGCAGTTCTTC
TRBV19	13	.	.	TRBJ1-2	CASSPRQNYGYTF	TGTGCCAGTAGTCCGCGGCAGAACTATGGCTACACCTTC
TRBV30	13	.	TRBD1	TRBJ1-3	CAWRRQGGNTIYF	TGTGCCTGGAGGAGACAGGGTGGAAACACCATATATTTT
TRBV7-6	15	.	TRBD1	TRBJ2-7	CASSLEDRGPYEQYF	TGTGCCAGCAGCCTAGAGGACAGGGGCCCCTACGAGCAGTACTTC
TRBV18	15	.	.	TRBJ2-1	CASSPPRTARNEQFF	TGTGCCAGCTCACCACCACGGACAGCTCGCAATGAGCAGTTCTTC
TRBV15	12	.	TRBD1	TRBJ1-4	CATSKTGEKLFF	TGTGCCACCAGCAAGACAGGGGAAAAACTGTTTTTT
TRBV30	15	.	TRBD1	TRBJ1-1	CAWIGTGGLGTEAFF	TGTGCCTGGATCGGGACAGGGGGCCTCGGCACTGAAGCTTTCTTT
TRBV15	13	.	TRBD1	TRBJ2-3	CATIGTGADTQYF	TGTGCCACCATAGGCACAGGGGCAGATACGCAGTATTTT
TRBV5-4	15	.	.	TRBJ2-6	CASSLGVTGANGLTF	TGTGCCAGCAGCTTAGGGGTAACTGGGGCCAACGGCCTGACTTTC
TRBV4-1	15	once	.	TRBJ1-1	CASSQAGRRNTEAFF	TGCGCCAGCAGCCAAGCTGGCCGAAGGAACACTGAAGCTTTCTTT
TRBV7-9	15	.	TRBD1	TRBJ1-2	CASSLDRGSVYGYTF	TGTGCCAGCAGCCTGGACAGGGGTTCGGTTTATGGCTACACCTTC
TRBV29-1	13	.	TRBD1	TRBJ2-3	CSGDRGRTDTQYF	TGCAGCGGGGACAGGGGGCGCACAGATACGCAGTATTTT
TRBV5-1	17	once	TRBD2	TRBJ2-1	CASSWGLAGKSYNEQFF	TGCGCCAGCAGCTGGGGACTAGCGGGGAAGTCCTACAATGAGCAGTTCTTC
TRBV30	13	many	.	TRBJ1-1	CAWKRDLNTEAFF	TGTGCCTGGAAGCGGGACCTGAACACTGAAGCTTTCTTT
TRBV28	14	once	.	TRBJ1-2	CASSLRTVNYGYTF	TGTGCCAGCAGTTTAAGGACAGTTAATTATGGCTACACCTTC
TRBV19	14	.	.	TRBJ1-5	CASSTTASNQPQHF	TGTGCCAGTAGTACGACAGCTAGCAATCAGCCCCAGCATTTT
TRBV2	16	.	.	TRBJ1-1	CASREQGGGKGTEAFF	TGTGCCAGCAGGGAACAGGGAGGGGGAAAAGGCACTGAAGCTTTCTTT
TRBV5-8	13	.	.	TRBJ1-1	CASSYSTSAEAFF	TGTGCCAGCAGCTATAGCACATCCGCTGAAGCTTTCTTT
TRBV10-3	15	few	.	TRBJ1-2	CAISAWESANYGYTF	TGTGCCATCAGTGCATGGGAGTCCGCTAACTATGGCTACACCTTC
TRBV30	15	.	TRBD2	TRBJ2-1	CAWSVLAGPYNEQFF	TGTGCCTGGAGTGTACTAGCGGGGCCCTACAATGAGCAGTTCTTC
TRBV28	17	.	TRBD2	TRBJ2-5	CASSLWSSGGNQETQYF	TGTGCCAGCAGTTTATGGTCTAGCGGGGGGAACCAAGAGACCCAGTACTTC
TRBV7-6	14	few	TRBD2	TRBJ2-5	CASSPGRGAETQYF	TGTGCCAGCAGCCCCGGGCGGGGGGCAGAGACCCAGTACTTC
TRBV19	11	few	.	TRBJ2-4	CASILGGRQYF	TGTGCCAGTATCCTTGGGGGCCGTCAGTACTTC
TRBV5-6	14	few	.	TRBJ1-6	CASRTTALNSPLHF	TGTGCCAGCAGAACGACAGCTCTCAATTCACCCCTCCACTTT
TRBV11-2	16	.	.	TRBJ1-3	CASSSPRVNSGNTIYF	TGTGCCAGCAGCTCGCCGAGGGTAAACTCTGGAAACACCATATATTTT
TRBV5-1	12	.	TRBD1	TRBJ1-2	CASTLTGDGYTF	TGCGCCAGCACTCTGACAGGGGATGGCTACACCTTC
TRBV19	14	.	TRBD1	TRBJ1-2	CASSTEDRGYGYTF	TGTGCCAGTAGTACCGAGGACAGGGGCTATGGCTACACCTTC
TRBV19	14	.	.	TRBJ2-7	CASSITGNSYEQYF	TGTGCCAGTAGTATAACGGGAAACAGCTACGAGCAGTACTTC
TRBV5-6	13	.	.	TRBJ2-4	CASSSGLVDSQYF	TGTGCCAGCAGCTCCGGACTGGTGGACAGTCAGTACTTC
TRBV10-3	15	.	TRBD2	TRBJ2-5	CAISESERGLETQYF	TGTGCCATCAGTGAGTCGGAGCGGGGGTTGGAGACCCAGTACTTC
TRBV14	16	.	TRBD1	TRBJ2-1	CASSHGRTGFPNEQFF	TGTGCCAGCAGCCACGGCCGGACAGGGTTCCCCAATGAGCAGTTCTTC
TRBV30	14	.	.	TRBJ1-6	CACTPDRQLSPLHF	TGTGCCTGTACTCCTGACAGGCAACTTTCACCCCTCCACTTT
TRBV28	12	few	TRBD1	TRBJ2-7	CASRTGVYEQYF	TGTGCCAGCAGGACAGGGGTCTACGAGCAGTACTTC
TRBV7-9	13	once	.	TRBJ1-3	CASSSTGTNTIYF	TGTGCCAGCAGCTCTACAGGGACGAACACCATATATTTT
TRBV6-1	11	few	TRBD1	TRBJ2-7	CAAGGNYEQYF	TGTGCCGCAGGGGGCAATTACGAGCAGTACTTC